The text below deals with one T cell receptor beta chain. The antigen it recognizes is unknown. It has no much larger one-base neighbor in the sample; base qualities were not kept. The data are from a study of control samples from healthy donors and cancer patients (dated by TCRdb to between 2020 and 2021). Library preparation used the immunoSEQ multiplex PCR assay. TCRdb obtained this table from immuneACCESS and retained in-frame rearrangements with V and J assigned. These tables miss some clones; where compared with another copy, unresolved V genes account for less than half of the shortfall, and the remainder is unexplained. A total of about 10,000 clones appear in this sample, approximately 91% of them only once. Of the sample, about 20% is held by the ten largest clones. V gives up 3 bases and J gives up 3 bases, and the segment between their germline ends measures 5 bases. CDR1 and CDR2 are read off the germline V gene as MDHEN and SYDVKM. The CDR3 numbers 12 residues from cysteine through phenylalanine. Of all the DNA, just the CDR3 is kept, 36 bases in frame from base 1.

The chain couples TRBV28 to TRBJ1-2, with the D gene call left open. Sequencing used PBMCs. The source of this sequence is a man aged 55 to 70 with colorectal cancer. The CDR3 here reads CASSFTDYGYTF. The DNA sequence reads TGTGCCAGCAGTTTTACAGACTATGGCTACACCTTC.